The rows below give T cell receptor beta chains drawn from one sample of a study of blood T cell repertoires in COVID-19. Sequenced by immunoSEQ multiplex PCR; TCRdb stores in-frame clones only, minus some. This sample yields roughly 520,000 clones, of which 85% to 90% are seen a single time; 1.5% to 2% belongs to the top ten. The sample consisted of PBMCs or T cells enriched from blood (not recorded which). These receptors all come from a woman between 40 and 50 years old who had recovered from COVID-19. CDR3s include the opening cysteine and the closing phenylalanine or tryptophan. Fields, in order: D gene, V gene, clone size, J gene, CDR3 DNA, CDR3 protein. D genes are given only for firm matches. Some rows mark clone size as missing; the rest say once, few, many or name a class of expanded clone.

>TRBD1|TRBV14|-|TRBJ2-3
TGTGCCAGCAGACCACAGGGGGTGGGCCCAGATACGCAGTATTTT
CASRPQGVGPDTQYF
>-|TRBV5-1|-|TRBJ2-1
TGCGCCAGCAGCTTGGACGGTCCCGGTGAGCAGTTCTTC
CASSLDGPGEQFF
>TRBD1|TRBV7-2|few|TRBJ2-7
TGTGCCAGCAGCTTAGTGGCCGGGACAGGGGGCTACGAGCAGTACTTC
CASSLVAGTGGYEQYF
>-|TRBV30|-|TRBJ1-1
TGTGCCTGGAGTTCGGGGGTCCTCCGGGGGACTGAAGCTTTCTTT
CAWSSGVLRGTEAFF
>TRBD1|TRBV18|-|TRBJ2-3
TGTGCCAGCTCACCAAGGGGGCAGGCCCATACGCAGTATTTT
CASSPRGQAHTQYF
>-|TRBV25-1|-|TRBJ2-7
TGTGCCAGCAGTGAATCGGGCTACGAGCAGTACTTC
CASSESGYEQYF
>TRBD1|TRBV2|-|TRBJ1-1
TGTGCCAGCAACTCTCAGACCGGGACAGCAAGTGAAGCTTTCTTT
CASNSQTGTASEAFF
>TRBD2|TRBV27|once|TRBJ2-1
TGTGCCAGCAGTTTATCCGGAGGACTAGCGGGAACCTATGCCTACAATGAGCAGTTCTTC
CASSLSGGLAGTYAYNEQFF
>-|TRBV5-1|once|TRBJ1-5
TGCGCCAGCAGTTCGCTAAGTGATCAGCCCCAGCATTTT
CASSSLSDQPQHF
>TRBD1|TRBV27|-|TRBJ2-2
TGTGCCAGCAGTTTATCCCCAGGGGGCACCGGGGAGCTGTTTTTT
CASSLSPGGTGELFF
>TRBD2|TRBV5-1|-|TRBJ2-7
TGCGCCAGCAGCCTGGGGGTAGCGGGAGGGTTCTCCTACGAGCAGTACTTC
CASSLGVAGGFSYEQYF
>-|TRBV10-1|-|TRBJ2-1
TGCGCCAGCAGTGAGTCCCCAGGGGGGAAGAGCTCCTACAATGAGCAGTTCTTC
CASSESPGGKSSYNEQFF
>-|TRBV27|-|TRBJ1-2
TGTGCCAGCACCATCAGATCGGGTTTTGGCTACACCTTC
CASTIRSGFGYTF
>-|TRBV20-1|-|TRBJ1-1
TGCAGTGCTAGTATCGGGGGAGGTGAAGCTTTCTTT
CSASIGGGEAFF
>-|TRBV6-5|-|TRBJ2-2
TGTGCCAGTAAATGGCCGATCGGGGGGGAGCTGTTTTTT
CASKWPIGGELFF
>-|TRBV7-8|-|TRBJ2-2
TGTGCCAGCAGCTCGGACTGGGGGAGGATCGGGGAGCTGTTTTTT
CASSSDWGRIGELFF
>TRBD1|TRBV24-1|-|TRBJ1-4
TGTGCCACCAGTCCCGGGACAGGGAACGAAAAACTGTTTTTT
CATSPGTGNEKLFF
>-|TRBV6-5|-|TRBJ2-2
TGTGCCAGCAGTTACACAGGGTTCACCGGGGAGCTGTTTTTT
CASSYTGFTGELFF
>TRBD1|TRBV6-5|-|TRBJ2-7
TGTGCCAGCAGTTACGGCGGACAGGGGGCGAGAGAGCAGTACTTC
CASSYGGQGAREQYF
>TRBD1|TRBV7-2|-|TRBJ1-1
TGTGCCAGCAATCGGGACAGGGGGCCGGCGAACACTGAAGCTTTCTTT
CASNRDRGPANTEAFF
>-|TRBV7-9|-|TRBJ2-3
TGTGCCAGCAGCTTAGCTGGGGCACCAGATACGCAGTATTTT
CASSLAGAPDTQYF
>-|TRBV6-5|-|TRBJ2-7
TGTGCCAGCAGAGGAGCAGGGGACGAGCAGTACTTC
CASRGAGDEQYF
>-|TRBV27|-|TRBJ1-1
TGTGCCAGCAGTTTATGGGCGAACACTGAAGCTTTCTTT
CASSLWANTEAFF
>TRBD2|TRBV9|-|TRBJ2-2
TGTGCCAGCAGCGTAGAGGCTAGCGGGATTGGTGCCGGGGAGCTGTTTTTT
CASSVEASGIGAGELFF
>TRBD2|TRBV15|-|TRBJ2-3
TGTGCCACCAGCAGAGGGTTAAGCGGGAGAGGGGCAGATACGCAGTATTTT
CATSRGLSGRGADTQYF
>-|TRBV15|-|TRBJ2-7
TGTGCCACCAGCAGGATAGTTTTAACAGGGCTCGGTGACGACGAGCAGTACTTC
CATSRIVLTGLGDDEQYF
>-|TRBV19|-|TRBJ2-1
TGTGCCAGTAGTACCCTACTAGGCGGAACTTACAATGAGCAGTTCTTC
CASSTLLGGTYNEQFF
>-|TRBV4-1|-|TRBJ1-5
TGCGCCAGCAGCCAAGATACCCTTACGAGGAATCAGCCCCAGCATTTT
CASSQDTLTRNQPQHF
>TRBD1|TRBV27|-|TRBJ2-5
TGTGCCAGCAGTTTATTAGTCAGGGGGACAGCACCTGGGGGTCAAGAGACCCAGTACTTC
CASSLLVRGTAPGGQETQYF
>-|TRBV2|few|TRBJ2-3
TGTGCCAGCGCCCGGAGCCGGAACACAGATACGCAGTATTTT
CASARSRNTDTQYF
>-|TRBV27|-|TRBJ2-3
TGTGCCAGCAGCCACAGAGTCACAGATACGCAGTATTTT
CASSHRVTDTQYF
>-|TRBV9|-|TRBJ1-1
TGTGCCAGCAGCTCCGGGGGAGCTGAAGCTTTCTTT
CASSSGGAEAFF
>-|TRBV27|-|TRBJ2-1
TGTGCCAGCAGTTTTGGTGGGAGTCGGTACAATGAGCAGTTCTTC
CASSFGGSRYNEQFF
>-|TRBV7-2|-|TRBJ2-7
TGTGCCAGCAGCTTAGGGAGCGCTGTCTACGAGCAGTACTTC
CASSLGSAVYEQYF
>-|TRBV5-1|-|TRBJ2-3
TGCGCCAGCAGTTATCAGGGCAAAAGCACAGATACGCAGTATTTT
CASSYQGKSTDTQYF
>-|TRBV27|once|TRBJ2-7
TGTGCCAGCAGTTTGATATCAGGGACACGAACCTACGAGCAGTACTTC
CASSLISGTRTYEQYF
>TRBD1|TRBV7-6|-|TRBJ1-1
TGTGCCAGCAGCCAACTGGACAGGATGAACACTGAAGCTTTCTTT
CASSQLDRMNTEAFF
>TRBD2|TRBV7-8|few|TRBJ2-7
TGTGCCAGCAGCCCCCGAACTAGCGGGAGGCCCTCCTACGAGCAGTACTTC
CASSPRTSGRPSYEQYF
>TRBD1|TRBV5-5|-|TRBJ2-7
TGTGCCAGCAGCTTCGAGGGGGCTCCCTACGAGCAGTACTTC
CASSFEGAPYEQYF
>TRBD1|TRBV10-3|-|TRBJ1-2
TGTGCCATCAGTGAGTCGAATAAGGGGGCAACTGGCTACACCTTC
CAISESNKGATGYTF
>-|TRBV5-4|-|TRBJ2-5
TGTGCCAGCGGGGGGAATACGGAGACCCAGTACTTC
CASGGNTETQYF
>-|TRBV4-3|-|TRBJ1-4
TGCGCCAGCAGCCAAGTACAGGGCAGTCTCCAAACGCTGTTTTTT
CASSQVQGSLQTLFF
>-|TRBV11-3|-|TRBJ2-7
TGTGCCAGCAGCCCATCGAGCTCCTACGAGCAGTACTTC
CASSPSSSYEQYF